These T cell receptor beta chains were read from a single sample in a study of OX40 agonist ivuxolimab in advanced cancers. Sequencing was performed with immunoSEQ multiplex PCR; in TCRdb, only in-frame clones are kept and a portion is missing. The sample contains about 150,000 clones, about nine tenths of which appear only once. The specimen was CD4+ or CD8+ T cells sorted from blood, collected in a trial of the OX40 agonist ivuxolimab. These receptors were taken from an adult with an advanced solid tumor such as melanoma, head and neck, liver or kidney cancer. CDR3s include the opening cysteine and the closing phenylalanine or tryptophan. D genes are given only for firm matches. A clone size is listed for some rows: how often the clone was seen (once, few, many), or a class if it is expanded.

d_gene	v_gene	j_gene	abundance	CDR3aa	CDR3nt
-	TRBV5-1	TRBJ2-7	-	CASSLGVDSYEQYF	TGCGCCAGCAGCTTGGGAGTCGACTCCTACGAGCAGTACTTC
-	TRBV20-1	TRBJ2-4	-	CSACPENIQYF	TGCAGTGCTTGCCCGGAAAACATTCAGTACTTC
-	TRBV7-6	TRBJ2-7	-	CASSSYRDTSYEQYF	TGTGCCAGCAGCTCTTACCGGGACACTTCCTACGAGCAGTACTTC
TRBD1	TRBV28	TRBJ1-5	-	CASRSSTGAYSNQPQHF	TGTGCCAGCAGATCGTCGACAGGGGCTTATAGCAATCAGCCCCAGCATTTT
-	TRBV19	TRBJ1-5	-	CASTGREHQPQHF	TGTGCCAGTACGGGGAGGGAACATCAGCCCCAGCATTTT
-	TRBV2	TRBJ2-5	-	CASSSKVRQETQYF	TGTGCCAGCAGTTCCAAGGTGCGCCAAGAGACCCAGTACTTC
-	TRBV4-1	TRBJ2-5	-	CASSHGTYQETQYF	TGCGCCAGCAGCCATGGGACATACCAAGAGACCCAGTACTTC
TRBD2	TRBV11-2	TRBJ2-3	-	CASSPYSLAGSTDTQYF	TGTGCCAGCAGCCCCTACTCGCTAGCGGGAAGCACAGATACGCAGTATTTT
-	TRBV19	TRBJ2-1	-	CASSIDLGGLDYNEQFF	TGTGCCAGTAGTATAGATTTGGGGGGACTCGACTACAATGAGCAGTTCTTC
-	TRBV11-2	TRBJ2-7	-	CASSQGASKSYEQYF	TGTGCCAGCAGCCAAGGGGCTAGTAAGTCCTACGAGCAGTACTTC
-	TRBV5-4	TRBJ1-3	-	CASSPRTAGNTIYF	TGTGCCAGCAGCCCTCGAACAGCTGGAAACACCATATATTTT
TRBD1	TRBV4-3	TRBJ2-7	-	CASSPGTGYYIEQYF	TGCGCCAGCAGCCCTGGGACAGGGTATTATATCGAGCAGTACTTC
-	TRBV29-1	TRBJ2-1	-	CSVEGETSLEQFF	TGCAGCGTTGAAGGCGAGACAAGTCTTGAGCAGTTCTTC
-	TRBV18	TRBJ1-1	-	CASSPLGNTEAFF	TGTGCCAGCTCACCACTGGGGAACACTGAAGCTTTCTTT
TRBD1	TRBV10-3	TRBJ1-3	-	CAISSVGRPGQGKGSGNTIYF	TGTGCCATCAGCTCGGTGGGTCGACCGGGACAGGGGAAAGGATCTGGAAACACCATATATTTT
-	TRBV6-1	TRBJ2-7	-	CASSVESSYEQYF	TGTGCCAGCAGTGTGGAGAGCTCCTACGAGCAGTACTTC
TRBD1	TRBV5-4	TRBJ1-5	-	CASSFGQGLNQPQHF	TGTGCCAGCAGCTTCGGACAGGGGTTGAATCAGCCCCAGCATTTT
TRBD1	TRBV7-9	TRBJ2-7	once	CASDFTPDRGSSYEQYF	TGTGCCAGCGACTTCACTCCCGACAGGGGGTCCTCCTACGAGCAGTACTTC
TRBD1	TRBV5-1	TRBJ2-3	-	CASSLARTGFSTDTQYF	TGCGCCAGCAGCTTGGCACGGACAGGTTTTAGCACAGATACGCAGTATTTT
TRBD2	TRBV11-1	TRBJ2-1	-	CASSLGLAGVNEQFF	TGTGCCAGCAGCTTGGGACTAGCGGGAGTTAATGAGCAGTTCTTC
TRBD2	TRBV4-1	TRBJ2-7	-	CASSPAGTSGRATYEQYF	TGCGCCAGCAGCCCTGCCGGGACTAGCGGGAGGGCCACCTACGAGCAGTACTTC
-	TRBV11-3	TRBJ1-5	-	CASSLDRNQPQHF	TGTGCCAGCAGCTTAGATAGGAATCAGCCCCAGCATTTT
TRBD1	TRBV25-1	TRBJ2-1	-	CASSARTGGMDEQFF	TGTGCCAGCAGTGCCCGGACAGGGGGAATGGATGAGCAGTTCTTC
-	TRBV5-4	TRBJ2-7	-	CASSLGAGVNNEQYF	TGTGCCAGCAGCTTGGGGGCAGGGGTAAATAACGAGCAGTACTTC
TRBD1	TRBV19	TRBJ2-5	-	CASRGTVQETQYF	TGTGCCAGTAGGGGGACAGTACAAGAGACCCAGTACTTC
-	TRBV7-2	TRBJ1-5	-	CASSPTAGQGWPQHF	TGTGCCAGCAGCCCCACGGCGGGGCAAGGGTGGCCCCAGCATTTT
TRBD1	TRBV19	TRBJ2-7	-	CASSIVVGQGPPLSYEQYF	TGTGCCAGTAGTATTGTTGTTGGACAGGGCCCACCCTTATCCTACGAGCAGTACTTC
-	TRBV10-3	TRBJ1-1	-	CAISESLYGRTEAFF	TGTGCCATCAGTGAGTCGCTTTACGGGAGGACTGAAGCTTTCTTT
TRBD2	TRBV18	TRBJ2-2	-	CATTGLAGDGTGELFF	TGTGCCACCACGGGACTAGCGGGAGACGGTACCGGGGAGCTGTTTTTT
-	TRBV27	TRBJ1-2	-	CASSFRVNYGYTF	TGTGCCAGCAGTTTTCGGGTTAACTATGGCTACACCTTC
TRBD1	TRBV7-9	TRBJ1-6	-	CASSSDRGSPLHF	TGTGCCAGCAGCTCAGACAGGGGATCACCCCTCCACTTT
TRBD2	TRBV19	TRBJ2-7	-	CASSNPGTNSYEQYF	TGTGCCAGTAGTAACCCCGGGACTAACTCCTACGAGCAGTACTTC
-	TRBV19	TRBJ1-5	-	CASSKSWSNQPQHF	TGTGCCAGTAGTAAGAGTTGGAGCAATCAGCCCCAGCATTTT
TRBD2	TRBV30	TRBJ2-7	-	CAWSPGLAGGPYEQYF	TGTGCCTGGTCTCCGGGACTAGCGGGAGGGCCCTACGAGCAGTACTTC
TRBD2	TRBV2	TRBJ2-3	-	CASLISGGLISTDTQYF	TGTGCCAGCTTGATTAGCGGGGGGCTAATTAGCACAGATACGCAGTATTTT
TRBD2	TRBV5-1	TRBJ2-3	-	CASSKTGTSGREDLTQYF	TGCGCCAGCAGCAAAACCGGGACTAGCGGGAGGGAGGACCTTACGCAGTATTTT
-	TRBV28	TRBJ1-2	few	CASRGGHYGYTF	TGTGCCAGCAGGGGAGGTCACTATGGCTACACCTTC
TRBD1	TRBV28	TRBJ1-1	-	CASRPGQGPGWSEAFF	TGTGCCAGCAGGCCGGGACAGGGGCCTGGCTGGTCTGAAGCTTTCTTT
-	TRBV9	TRBJ1-4	once	CASSAGGSNEKLFF	TGTGCCAGCAGCGCGGGGGGGTCTAATGAAAAACTGTTTTTT
TRBD1	TRBV28	TRBJ2-7	few	CASLPGQGASKQYF	TGTGCCAGCCTCCCGGGGCAGGGGGCCTCTAAGCAGTACTTC
TRBD2	TRBV5-1	TRBJ2-1	-	CASSRGLASEQFF	TGCGCCAGCAGCCGTGGACTAGCCTCCGAGCAGTTCTTC
TRBD1	TRBV13	TRBJ2-6	once	CASSTATGVWSGANVLTF	TGTGCCAGCAGCACCGCGACAGGGGTTTGGTCTGGGGCCAACGTCCTGACTTTC
-	TRBV11-1	TRBJ2-7	-	CASSGRTVNYEQYF	TGTGCCAGCAGCGGGCGGACAGTCAACTACGAGCAGTACTTC
-	TRBV27	TRBJ2-1	-	CASSFQSGLSYNEQFF	TGTGCCAGCAGTTTCCAAAGCGGCCTCTCCTACAATGAGCAGTTCTTC
-	TRBV14	TRBJ1-1	-	CASSQGGQWIEAFF	TGTGCCAGCAGCCAAGGGGGTCAGTGGATTGAAGCTTTCTTT
-	TRBV10-3	TRBJ2-7	-	CAISGSEGLFLSPYEQYF	TGTGCCATCAGTGGATCGGAGGGTTTATTTCTCTCACCCTACGAGCAGTACTTC
TRBD1	TRBV18	TRBJ1-4	-	CASSPTTTTGVLRDEKLFF	TGTGCCAGCTCACCTACCACAACGACAGGGGTACTTCGGGATGAAAAACTGTTTTTT
TRBD2	TRBV4-1	TRBJ2-5	-	CASSLGLAEETQYF	TGCGCCAGCAGCTTGGGACTAGCGGAAGAGACCCAGTACTTC
TRBD2	TRBV7-2	TRBJ2-5	-	CASSPRTSGREDQYF	TGTGCCAGCAGCCCCCGGACTAGCGGGAGGGAAGACCAGTACTTC
-	TRBV29-1	TRBJ1-2	-	CSVELGQYYGYTF	TGCAGCGTTGAATTAGGACAGTACTATGGCTACACCTTC
-	TRBV2	TRBJ1-2	-	CASSYTQEINYGYTF	TGTGCCAGCAGTTACACCCAGGAAATTAACTATGGCTACACCTTC
-	TRBV28	TRBJ1-1	-	CASSLPGGGLNTEAFF	TGTGCCAGCAGTTTACCCGGAGGGGGTTTGAACACTGAAGCTTTCTTT
TRBD2	TRBV28	TRBJ2-1	-	CASTLGLAGASEQFF	TGTGCCAGCACTTTGGGACTAGCGGGAGCCAGTGAGCAGTTCTTC